The 18 T cell receptor beta chains listed next were all sequenced from one sample in a study of regulatory T cells in long-lasting Graves disease (dated by TCRdb to about 2021). Explained via the paper, the time point label denotes: newly diagnosed GD, antithyroid drugs for less than 3 months. RNA was extracted from PBMCs in TRIzol for both TCR sequencing and RNA sequencing. Preparation of the library involved multiplex PCR. Sequenced on an Illumina HiSeq 4000. iRepertoire HTBI primers and Arm-PCR amplification of CDR3 regions were used to construct TCR beta libraries. TCRdb itself trimmed the public reads at Q25 with fastp, ran MiXCR and retained productive beta chains. Merged by CDR3 protein, the rows form single entries marked with the most common genes and DNA. The sample data list approximately 470,000 distinct CDR3 sequences, and 16% of these were observed just once. The top ten constitute more than 10% of the sample.

These data also featured in a second study, about T cells in Graves' hyperthyroidism and ophthalmopathy.

This material consisted of peripheral blood mononuclear cells (PBMCs), taken at new diagnosis, from a patient treated with antithyroid drugs. These receptors were taken from a man in his forties with Graves disease. Donor details come from another sample of the same person, matched by shared clones.

The V call is TRBV7-3, the J call TRBJ2-1, with D possibly being TRBD2 (8 bases). Germline CDR1 and CDR2: SGHTA and FQGTGA. V lost 5 bases to trimming and J lost 5 bases, with 34 bases between them. CDR3 size: 21 residues. Here the CDR3 DNA reads TGTGCCAGCAGCCCCCGGGGGGGACAGTTTTCTACCCTCCCGCTTCACAATGAGCAGTTCTTC. Protein product: CASSPRGGQFSTLPLHNEQFF.

This clonotype has more than one count but fewer than ten. The rearrangement links TRBV14 to TRBJ2-7; D remains unclear. The ends were cut back, 2 bases at V and 2 bases at J, with 25 bases in the middle. This CDR3 has 19 amino acids. Germline CDR1 and CDR2: SGHDN and FVKESK. The CDR3 DNA reads TGTGCCAGCAGCCAAACCGACACCACGGTGGGTGAGTCCCCCTACGAGCAGTACTTC. Residues: CASSQTDTTVGESPYEQYF.

This clonotype was detected only a few times. This CDR3 is missing its conserved last phenylalanine or tryptophan, likely due to a read error. The DNA is left out, because the CDR3 cannot be placed on it with certainty; the CDR3 is given as TCRdb lists it. The chain joins TRBV3-1 to TRBJ1-1; TRBD1 is the table's D call and was not checked against the DNA. CDR1 and CDR2 from the germline V gene are LGHDT and YNNKEL (reference sequence). The CDR3 totals 12 residues, both ends included. The CDR3 sequence is CASSQDSGTLNL.

The count of this clonotype is one. Sequence at one end of the junction differs from germline and may be a read error. The gene calls are TRBV9 and TRBJ1-6; D not certain. From germline, CDR1 is SGDLS and CDR2 YYNGEE. This CDR3 spans 12 amino acids. CDR3 loop: CASSLGPSPPHF. The CDR3 DNA reads TGTGCCAGCAGTTTAGGGCCTTCACCCCCCCACTTT.

This chain uses TRBV6-1 with TRBJ2-2; D may match TRBD1 or TRBD2 (5 bases each). V shed 0 bases and J shed 3 bases, with 11 bases lying between them. Germline CDR1 MNHNS, CDR2 SASEGT. The CDR3 is 16 residues long. The CDR3, as DNA: TGTGCCAGCAGTGAAGCGCCGGGGACCTACACCGGGGAGCTGTTTTTT. Protein: CASSEAPGTYTGELFF.

This clonotype was recorded a few times. A much larger clone lies a single base off, so this may be a read error. This rearrangement joins TRBV7-3 to TRBJ2-3; possibly TRBD2 for D (5 bases). The last part of the DNA fits TRBJ2-5 better; the J call may be wrong. CDR3 length equals 14 residues. Germline-derived CDR1 and CDR2 are SGHTA and FQGTGA. DNA for the CDR3: TGTGCCAGCAGCTTATCGGGTTCTACGGAGGCCCAGTACTTC. Protein: CASSLSGSTEAQYF.

This clonotype was observed at least ten times. For the CDR3, the DNA is TGTGCCTCAAAAGCTAGCGGGAGAACCTACAATGAGCAGTTCTTC. It codes for CASKASGRTYNEQFF. V gene TRBV30 combines with J gene TRBJ2-1; TRBD2 matches 10 bases. Germline V CDR1 and CDR2: GTSNPN, SVGIG (reference sequence). J gave up 2 bases and V 7 bases, and 8 bases lay outside the gene matches. CDR3 size: 15 residues.

About this clonotype itself: A clone one base away is much larger, so this may be a read error. The DNA of the CDR3 is TGCAGTGCTCGGTCTAGGGACAGGGGGATGCGGGGGACCCAGTACTTC. Protein: CSARSRDRGMRGTQYF. This chain joins TRBV20-1 and TRBJ2-5; 11 bases map to TRBD1. With V trimmed by 5 bases and J by 7 bases, 15 bases remained unmatched. Germline values: CDR1 DFQATT, CDR2 SNEGSKA (reference sequence). The CDR3 loop spans 16 amino acids.

This clonotype appeared a few times. The chain has TRBV7-9 and TRBJ2-5; 9 positions match TRBD2. V lost 3 bases and J lost 5; bases outside the gene matches: 4. This CDR3 is 14 amino acids long. The V gene's germline CDR1 is SEHNR and CDR2 FQNEAQ (reference sequence). The CDR3 bases are TGTGCCAGCAGCTTTAGCGGGAGAGACGAGACCCAGTACTTC. Protein sequence: CASSFSGRDETQYF.

A note on this clonotype: Possible read error: a much larger clone is one base away. The chain is built from TRBV7-9 and TRBJ2-7; D might be TRBD1 (6 bases). The germline gives CDR1 SEHNR, CDR2 FQNEAQ (reference sequence). The CDR3 covers 14 residues. V lost 5 bases to trimming and J lost 2 bases, with 13 bases between them. The DNA for the CDR3 is TGTGCCAGCAGCCCCGGGACAAGGGCCTACGAGCAGTACTTC. Encoded protein: CASSPGTRAYEQYF.

This chain links TRBV9 with TRBJ2-1; TRBD1 aligns across 10 bases. After removal of 0 bases from V and 1 base from J, the junction contained 10 bases not matched to a gene. The CDR3 consists of 19 residues. The germline gives CDR1 SGDLS, CDR2 YYNGEE. The chain's CDR3 is CASSVASYRDRGSYNEQFF. In DNA form, the CDR3 reads TGTGCCAGCAGCGTAGCCTCTTACCGGGACAGGGGATCCTACAATGAGCAGTTCTTC.

This clonotype was seen more than once but under ten times. The CDR3 DNA is TGTGCCAGCAGCTTAGGGCCGGGGCTGGGAACCGGGGAGCTGTTTTTT. Translating it yields CASSLGPGLGTGELFF. The chain has TRBV7-3 and TRBJ2-2; D may be TRBD1 or TRBD2 (5 bases each). The CDR3 has 16 amino acids. The germline V gene encodes CDR1 SGHTA and CDR2 FQGTGA. Trimming removed 2 bases from V and 5 bases from J, with 15 bases in between.

This clonotype was counted between two and nine times. A read error may explain this, as a much larger clone is one base away. The chain combines TRBV12-3 or TRBV12-4 with TRBJ2-7; D might be TRBD2 (7 bases). This CDR3 is built from 15 residues. The V end lost 8 bases, the J end lost 1 base, and 18 bases lay between the germline ends. The chain's CDR3 is CASGVYREGSYEQYF. The CDR3, as DNA: TGTGCCAGCGGAGTTTACAGGGAGGGATCCTACGAGCAGTACTTC.

In its sample, this clonotype was seen a few times. The J gene is TRBJ2-3, the V gene TRBV24-1, with no clear D. CDR3 size: 13 residues. V lost 4 bases and J lost 3, with 7 bases in between. Germline V gene sequence: CDR1 KGHDR, CDR2 SFDVKD. This chain's CDR3 is CATSDLYTDTQYF. CDR3 in DNA: TGTGCCACCAGTGACCTCTATACAGATACGCAGTATTTT.

This clonotype was found a few times. CDR3 loop: CASSPGVRGNTIYF. In nucleotides, the CDR3 is TGCGCCAGCAGCCCAGGGGTGAGGGGAAACACCATATATTTT. The chain recombines TRBV5-1 with TRBJ1-3; tentatively, D is TRBD1 (6 bases). The CDR3 is 14 amino acids. Deletions cut 4 bases from V and 4 bases from J, with 12 bases between. From germline, CDR1 is SGHRS and CDR2 YFSETQ.

The chain links TRBV7-3 to TRBJ2-5, with 7 bases aligning to TRBD1. From germline, CDR1 is SGHTA and CDR2 FQGTGA. The CDR3 spans 13 residues. V lost 5 bases and J lost 5; bases outside the gene matches: 5. CDR3 bases: TGTGCCAGCAGCCCCACAGGGGACGAGACCCAGTACTTC. Encoded protein: CASSPTGDETQYF. The full variable domain, rest sourced from reference TRBV7-3 and TRBJ2-5, is GAGVSQTPSNKVTEKGKYVELRCDPISGHTALYWYRQSLGQGPEFLIYFQGTGAADDSGLPNDRFFAVRPEGSVSTLKIQRTERGDSAVYLCASSPTGDETQYFGPGTRLLVL.

A few counts support this clonotype. The chain employs TRBV7-9 and TRBJ2-1; 9 bases agree with TRBD2. In germline, CDR1 is SEHNR, CDR2 FQNEAQ (reference sequence). This CDR3 is built from 16 residues. V trimming: 6 bases; J trimming: 4 bases; junction bases outside the gene matches: 10. The CDR3 reads CASRTTEREDYNEQFF. CDR3 coding DNA: TGTGCCAGCAGAACCACTGAGCGGGAGGATTACAATGAGCAGTTCTTC.

The V and J genes are TRBV5-6 and TRBJ2-3, with D perhaps matching TRBD2 (6 bases). V gave up 3 bases and J gave up 3 bases, with 17 bases separating them. In germline, CDR1 is SGHDT, CDR2 YYEEEE. CDR3 length: 16 amino acids. Here the CDR3 reads CASSSSAGSDTDTQYF. Here the CDR3 DNA reads TGTGCCAGCAGCTCTTCCGCGGGATCGGATACAGATACGCAGTATTTT.